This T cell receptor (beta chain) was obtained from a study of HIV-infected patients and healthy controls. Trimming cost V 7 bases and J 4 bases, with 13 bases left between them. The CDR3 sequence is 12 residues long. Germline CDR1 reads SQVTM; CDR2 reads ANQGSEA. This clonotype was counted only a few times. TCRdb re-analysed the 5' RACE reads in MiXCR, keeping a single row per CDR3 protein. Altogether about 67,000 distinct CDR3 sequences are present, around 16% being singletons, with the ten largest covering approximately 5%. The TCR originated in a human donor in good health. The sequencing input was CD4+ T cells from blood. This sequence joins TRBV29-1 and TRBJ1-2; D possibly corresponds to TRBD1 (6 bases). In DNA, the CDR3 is TGCAGCGGCCTTCGACAGGCCTATGGCTACACCTTC. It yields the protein CSGLRQAYGYTF.